Shown below are 10 T cell receptor beta chains from a single sample sequenced in a study of shared clonotypes between healthy human individuals. Clones were read by immunoSEQ multiplex PCR, and TCRdb kept only the in-frame ones, dropping some. The sample has 1,500,000 or so clones, 98% seen once; the top ten hold roughly 0.35%. The sequencing input was naive CD4+ T cells sorted from blood. Described subset: CD45RA+ positively selected. The receptors come from a man between 25 and 39 years old in good health.

This CDR3 reads CASSFRREGSYNEQFF. CDR3 nucleotides: TGTGCCAGCAGTTTTCGGCGGGAGGGCTCCTACAATGAGCAGTTCTTC. V and J are TRBV6-6 and TRBJ2-1, with 9 bases that match TRBD2. CDR1 is MNHNY and CDR2 is SVGAGI in the germline V gene (reference sequence). The CDR3 spans 16 residues. The V segment lost 4 bases and the J segment 0 bases; nucleotides outside the gene matches: 4.

The V and J genes are TRBV5-1 and TRBJ2-5, with 11 bases aligning to TRBD1. Losses at the gene ends were 3 bases for V and 4 bases for J; bases not matched to a gene: 5. This CDR3 is 15 amino acids long. The V gene's germline CDR1 is SGHRS and CDR2 YFSETQ. The CDR3 reads CASSSGGTGGETQYF. CDR3 nucleotide sequence: TGCGCCAGCAGCTCCGGGGGGACAGGGGGAGAGACCCAGTACTTC. The variable domain in full, completed from reference TRBV5-1 and TRBJ2-5, reads KAGVTQTPRYLIKTRGQQVTLSCSPISGHRSVSWYQQTPGQGLQFLFEYFSETQRNKGNFPGRFSGRQFSNSRSEMNVSTLELGDSALYLCASSSGGTGGETQYFGPGTRLLVL.

As regards this clone: Within the sample, other DNA sequences also encode this same CDR3. The chain has TRBV28 and TRBJ2-1, with 10 bases fitting TRBD1. Trimming removed 4 bases from V and 7 bases from J; junction bases left unmatched: 4. The CDR3 length is 14 residues. CDR1 MDHEN and CDR2 SYDVKM come from the germline V gene. CDR3 bases: TGTGCCAGCAGTTCGACAGGGGGCCGGAATGAGCAGTTCTTC. This encodes CASSSTGGRNEQFF. Drawing the rest from reference TRBV28 and TRBJ2-1, the complete variable domain is DVKVTQSSRYLVKRTGEKVFLECVQDMDHENMFWYRQDPGLGLRLIYFSYDVKMKEKGDIPEGYSVSREKKERFSLILESASTNQTSMYLCASSSTGGRNEQFFGPGTRLTVL.

This chain uses TRBV20-1 with TRBJ1-2; D is ambiguous. From germline, CDR1 is DFQATT and CDR2 SNEGSKA (reference sequence). Trimming shortened V by 0 bases and J by 8 bases, and 7 bases separated the two germline ends. The CDR3 runs to 11 residues. The CDR3 reads CSAREPSGYTF. Here the CDR3 DNA reads TGCAGTGCTAGAGAACCAAGCGGCTACACCTTC.

This sequence joins TRBV4-3 and TRBJ2-7; no firm D call. Germline CDR1 is LGHNA and CDR2 is YSLEER. V was cut by 1 base and J by 6 bases, with 10 bases left in between. CDR3 length: 13 residues. The CDR3 region is CASSQVGEAEQYF. In nucleotides, the CDR3 is TGCGCCAGCAGCCAAGTAGGCGAGGCCGAGCAGTACTTC.

The chain joins TRBV9 to TRBJ2-7; D gene unclear. Germline CDR1 and CDR2: SGDLS and YYNGEE. Trimming shortened V by 0 bases and J by 1 base, and 8 bases separated the two germline ends. The CDR3 totals 14 residues. The DNA for the CDR3 is TGTGCCAGCAGCGTAGAAAGGGATTCCTACGAGCAGTACTTC. Translated, it gives CASSVERDSYEQYF.

This chain uses TRBV7-3 with TRBJ1-2, with 8 bases fitting TRBD1. Germline CDR1 SGHTA, CDR2 FQGTGA. CDR3 length equals 14 residues. The V segment lost 5 bases and the J segment 7 bases; nucleotides outside the gene matches: 9. CDR3 nucleotides: TGTGCCAGCAGCCCAGGACAGGGCTGGGTTGGCTACACCTTC. Residues: CASSPGQGWVGYTF.

J is TRBJ2-2 and V is TRBV28; no clear D gene. The ends were cut back, 5 bases at V and 8 bases at J, with 21 bases in the middle. Germline V lookup: CDR1 MDHEN, CDR2 SYDVKM. The CDR3 loop spans 16 amino acids. The CDR3 coding sequence is TGTGCCAGCAGTCGATCTGGGTCGGTTCGGCGGGGGGAGCTGTTTTTT. Protein sequence: CASSRSGSVRRGELFF. The full variable domain, rest sourced from reference TRBV28 and TRBJ2-2, is DVKVTQSSRYLVKRTGEKVFLECVQDMDHENMFWYRQDPGLGLRLIYFSYDVKMKEKGDIPEGYSVSREKKERFSLILESASTNQTSMYLCASSRSGSVRRGELFFGEGSRLTVL.

This chain uses TRBV9 with TRBJ2-3, with 10 bases fitting TRBD1. The junction had 8 bases not matched to a gene; V was cut back by 4 bases and J by 3 bases. CDR1 is SGDLS and CDR2 is YYNGEE in the germline V gene. CDR3 size: 16 residues. CDR3 DNA sequence: TGTGCCAGCAGCATAAGGACAGGGGGGTTAACAGATACGCAGTATTTT. Translation: CASSIRTGGLTDTQYF.

The rearrangement joins TRBV15 to TRBJ2-1; TRBD1 agrees at 12 bases. Trimming cost V 3 bases and J 9 bases; bases outside gene matches: 12. The CDR3 sequence is 17 residues long. Germline lookup yields CDR1 LNHNV and CDR2 YYDKDF (reference sequence). Written as DNA, the CDR3 is TGTGCCACCAGCAGGATCCCGGGACAGGGGGCGCTGAGTGAGCAGTTCTTC. Its translation: CATSRIPGQGALSEQFF.